Listed here are 29 T cell receptor beta chains from one sample, sequenced in a study of blood T cell repertoires in COVID-19. This table comes from immunoSEQ multiplex PCR, and its TCRdb copy is limited to in-frame clones, with some not included. Here the sample spans fewer than 200,000 clones, 65% to 90% being singletons. Sequencing was performed on peripheral blood. Receptors originate from a man aged 50 to 59 with active or convalescent COVID-19.

This chain uses TRBV9 with TRBJ2-7; D is undetermined. The CDR3 length is 14 residues. Germline values: CDR1 SGDLS, CDR2 YYNGEE. V lost 0 bases and J lost 2, with 9 bases in between. This CDR3 is CASSVEDTPYEQYF. The CDR3 nucleotides read TGTGCCAGCAGCGTAGAAGACACCCCCTACGAGCAGTACTTC.

V gene TRBV19 combines with J gene TRBJ2-3; 13 bases are a match to TRBD2. The CDR3 has 15 residues. Trimming cost V 10 bases and J 3 bases; bases outside gene matches: 7. Germline V CDR1 and CDR2: LNHDA, SQIVND (reference sequence). CDR3: CATRGLAGETDTQYF. CDR3 DNA sequence: TGTGCCACTAGAGGACTAGCGGGAGAAACAGATACGCAGTATTTT.

This clone was recorded at least ten times. For the CDR3, the DNA is TGTGCCAGTAGTTCCGGAGGTAGCGGAAACACCATATATTTT. Protein sequence: CASSSGGSGNTIYF. This chain uses TRBV19 with TRBJ1-3; D ambiguous. Germline values: CDR1 LNHDA, CDR2 SQIVND (reference sequence). V was trimmed by 5 bases and J by 4 bases, leaving 12 bases between them. The CDR3 has 14 amino acids.

The V and J genes are TRBV3-1 (or the pseudogene TRBV3-2) and TRBJ1-2; D call uncertain. The V end was cut by 0 bases, the J end by 0 bases, with 11 bases between. Germline V lookup: CDR1 LGHDT, CDR2 YNNKEL (reference sequence). CDR3 length: 16 residues. The CDR3 region is CASSQDQSSPNYGYTF. The CDR3 DNA sequence: TGTGCCAGCAGCCAAGATCAGTCCTCCCCTAACTATGGCTACACCTTC.

This clone was recorded only once. The J gene is TRBJ1-2, the V gene TRBV28; D might be TRBD1 (6 bases). V was clipped by 2 bases and J by 1 base, with 14 bases between them. The germline gives CDR1 MDHEN, CDR2 SYDVKM. The CDR3 spans 16 residues. This CDR3 reads CASSLHTTQGNYGYTF. CDR3 DNA: TGTGCCAGCAGTTTACACACCACACAGGGTAACTATGGCTACACCTTC.

The chain uses TRBV2 and TRBJ1-5; unclear D gene. Germline CDR1 is SNHLY and CDR2 is FYNNEI. This CDR3 is 12 amino acids long. Deletions cut 6 bases from V and 14 bases from J, with 17 bases between. The CDR3 loop is CASRELPGMEHF. The CDR3 DNA is TGTGCCAGCAGAGAACTTCCGGGAATGGAGCATTTT.

V usage is TRBV19 and J usage is TRBJ2-7, with 10 positions matching TRBD1. The length of the CDR3 is 14 residues. Germline trimming cut 6 bases from V and 2 bases from J; bases unmatched to any gene: 4. Germline CDR1 LNHDA, CDR2 SQIVND (reference sequence). CDR3 sequence (DNA): TGTGCCAGTAGGGGGACAGGGGAGGCCTACGAGCAGTACTTC. As protein: CASRGTGEAYEQYF. Using reference TRBV19 and TRBJ2-7 for the parts outside the CDR3, the full variable domain is DGGITQSPKYLFRKEGQNVTLSCEQNLNHDAMYWYRQDPGQGLRLIYYSQIVNDFQKGDIAEGYSVSREKKESFPLTVTSAQKNPTAFYLCASRGTGEAYEQYFGPGTRLTVT.

The CDR3 bases are TGTGCCAGCTCACCCCCAGGCCAGGGGGCGGGTGGCTACACCTTC. Translating it yields CASSPPGQGAGGYTF. The V gene is TRBV18, the J gene TRBJ1-2; TRBD1 agrees at 8 bases. Germline V CDR1 and CDR2: KGHSH, LQKENI. With V trimmed by 3 bases and J by 7 bases, 10 bases remained unmatched. The CDR3 covers 15 residues.

The table lists this clone with a few counts. The chain uses TRBV11-3 and TRBJ1-5, with no clear D. Germline-derived CDR1 and CDR2 are SGHNT and YENEEA. Trimming cost V 0 bases and J 4 bases, with 7 bases left between them. This CDR3 has 14 residues. The CDR3: CASSLECKNQPQHF. CDR3 DNA: TGTGCCAGCAGCTTAGAGTGTAAAAATCAGCCCCAGCATTTT.

This rearrangement joins TRBV6-5 to TRBJ1-1; the D is unclear. The CDR3 sequence is 15 residues long. The germline V gene encodes CDR1 MNHEY and CDR2 SVGAGI. V gave up 0 bases and J gave up 4 bases, with 12 bases separating them. As DNA, the CDR3 is TGTGCCAGCAGTTACTCGTCGCCTACGGGCACTGAAGCTTTCTTT. Amino acids: CASSYSSPTGTEAFF.

The rearrangement uses TRBV3-1 (or the pseudogene TRBV3-2) and TRBJ2-1; TRBD2 aligns across 9 bases. V lost 7 bases and J lost 7; bases outside the gene matches: 11. This CDR3 region has 15 residues. Germline loops: CDR1 LGHDT, CDR2 YNNKEL (reference sequence). In DNA form, the CDR3 reads TGTGCCAGCACTATTAGCGGGAGCGTTAGGAATGAGCAGTTCTTC. It codes for CASTISGSVRNEQFF.

The V and J genes are TRBV7-2 and TRBJ1-2, with TRBD1 identical over 8 bases. Germline CDR1 and CDR2: SGHTA and FQGNSA. Germline trimming cut 5 bases from V and 9 bases from J; bases unmatched to any gene: 8. The CDR3 is made up of 13 amino acids. The CDR3 DNA reads as TGTGCCAGCAGCCTGAGACGGACAGGGAGCTACACCTTC. It codes for CASSLRRTGSYTF.

The V call is TRBV7-2, the J call TRBJ2-7; D is perhaps TRBD1 (5 bases). Per germline, CDR1 SGHTA and CDR2 FQGNSA. This CDR3 comprises 13 residues. Between the trimmed V and J ends, which lost 5 bases and 7 bases, there was a span of 15 bases. In DNA form, the CDR3 reads TGTGCCAGCAGCATGGGGCGGTCGGGTGAGCAGTACTTC. Translation: CASSMGRSGEQYF.

V and J are TRBV5-6 and TRBJ2-3; D may be TRBD1 (6 bases). This CDR3 contains 15 residues. The V gene's germline CDR1 is SGHDT and CDR2 YYEEEE. V dropped 2 bases and J dropped 2 bases, with 12 bases sitting between them. The CDR3 DNA reads as TGTGCCAGCAGCTTAGCAGGGACAAACACAGATACGCAGTATTTT. This codes for CASSLAGTNTDTQYF. Full variable domain (outside the CDR3, taken from reference TRBV5-6 and TRBJ2-3): DAGVTQSPTHLIKTRGQQVTLRCSPKSGHDTVSWYQQALGQGPQFIFQYYEEEERQRGNFPDRFSGHQFPNYSSELNVNALLLGDSALYLCASSLAGTNTDTQYFGPGTRLTVL.

The V and J genes are TRBV2 and TRBJ2-5; 9 bases map to TRBD2. CDR3 length: 17 residues. The J segment lost 4 bases and the V segment lost 8 bases, leaving 17 bases of the junction unmatched. The V gene's germline CDR1 is SNHLY and CDR2 FYNNEI. CDR3 sequence reads: CASYSIPPGLAAETQYF. CDR3 nucleotides: TGTGCCAGCTACTCTATACCCCCGGGACTAGCTGCAGAGACCCAGTACTTC.

The chain uses TRBV28 and TRBJ1-1; tentatively, D is TRBD1 (6 bases). The CDR3 consists of 15 residues. With 7 bases removed from V and 5 bases from J, the gap between germline ends came to 20 bases. CDR1 is MDHEN and CDR2 is SYDVKM in the germline V gene. The CDR3 loop reads CASTGGVGFRTEAFF. The CDR3 DNA reads TGTGCCAGCACGGGGGGCGTCGGCTTCCGAACTGAAGCTTTCTTT.

V and J are TRBV18 and TRBJ2-1, with 7 bases matching TRBD1. V shed 1 base, J shed 10 bases, and the junction held 10 bases outside the gene matches. Per the germline V gene, CDR1 is KGHSH and CDR2 is LQKENI. This CDR3 is 15 amino acids long. This CDR3 reads CASSPQNTRGHEQFF. The CDR3, as DNA: TGTGCCAGCTCACCACAAAACACGAGGGGGCACGAGCAGTTCTTC.

The V and J genes are TRBV5-1 and TRBJ1-3; D not certain. This CDR3 is 14 amino acids long. The germline V gene has CDR1 SGHRS and CDR2 YFSETQ. Trimming shortened V by 0 bases and J by 2 bases, and 6 bases separated the two germline ends. CDR3 region: CASSLEVAGNTIYF. The CDR3 nucleotides read TGCGCCAGCAGCTTGGAAGTAGCTGGAAACACCATATATTTT.

This chain uses TRBV5-1 with TRBJ2-5; D might be TRBD1 (5 bases). Germline V gene sequence: CDR1 SGHRS, CDR2 YFSETQ. The germline V and J ends were trimmed by 5 bases and 2 bases, with 16 bases remaining between them. CDR3 size: 15 residues. The CDR3 is CASSSPGFKQETQYF. The CDR3 DNA is TGCGCCAGCAGTTCCCCAGGGTTTAAACAAGAGACCCAGTACTTC.

The rearrangement uses TRBV4-2 and TRBJ2-2; D ambiguous. CDR3 length: 15 residues. The germline V and J ends were trimmed by 0 bases and 3 bases, with 8 bases remaining between them. Germline V gene sequence: CDR1 LGHNA, CDR2 YNFKEQ. The CDR3 DNA sequence: TGTGCCAGCAGCCAAGAAGTCCGGGACACCGGGGAGCTGTTTTTT. It codes for CASSQEVRDTGELFF.

The chain recombines TRBV19 with TRBJ2-1, with 8 bases aligning to TRBD2. The junction had 14 bases not matched to a gene; V was cut back by 3 bases and J by 7 bases. CDR3 size: 17 residues. From germline, CDR1 is LNHDA and CDR2 SQIVND (reference sequence). The CDR3 coding sequence is TGTGCCAGTAGTATTCCAACGGCGGGGGGCGCGGTAAATGAGCAGTTCTTC. This gives the protein CASSIPTAGGAVNEQFF.

The rearrangement uses TRBV9 and TRBJ1-4; 7 bases align to TRBD1. The CDR3 is 15 amino acids. Germline V gene data show CDR1 as SGDLS and CDR2 as YYNGEE. Germline trimming cut 0 bases from V and 7 bases from J; bases unmatched to any gene: 6. The DNA of the CDR3 is TGTGCCAGCAGCGTAGCTGCGACAGGGCTTGAAAAACTGTTTTTT. It codes for CASSVAATGLEKLFF.

The rearrangement uses TRBV25-1 and TRBJ1-2, with TRBD1 matching 7 bases. CDR1 MGHDK and CDR2 SYGVNS come from the germline V gene. The CDR3 length is 12 residues. The V segment lost 3 bases and the J segment 8 bases; nucleotides outside the gene matches: 3. CDR3 in amino acids: CASSDEGGGYTF. CDR3 bases: TGTGCCAGCAGTGACGAAGGGGGCGGCTACACCTTC.

This clone appeared a few times. The J gene is TRBJ1-6, the V gene TRBV6-1, with D possibly being TRBD1 (6 bases). V lost 1 base and J lost 7, with 11 bases in between. This CDR3 has 15 amino acids. Germline-derived CDR1 and CDR2 are MNHNS and SASEGT. For the CDR3, the DNA is TGTGCCAGCAGTGAAGAGGGGGGGAAAAATTCACCCCTCCACTTT. This sequence encodes CASSEEGGKNSPLHF.

J is TRBJ1-5 and V is TRBV28; D uncertain. V dropped 6 bases and J dropped 7 bases, with 10 bases sitting between them. The CDR3 totals 12 residues. The germline gives CDR1 MDHEN, CDR2 SYDVKM. The CDR3 spells CASRPQEQPQHF. CDR3 nucleotide sequence: TGTGCCAGCAGACCCCAGGAACAGCCCCAGCATTTT.

The rearrangement uses TRBV30 and TRBJ1-5; no clear D gene. Germline V gene sequence: CDR1 GTSNPN, CDR2 SVGIG (reference sequence). The CDR3 has 13 residues. V was shortened by 0 bases and J by 0 bases, with 3 bases between the two germline ends. This CDR3 reads CAWSVHSNQPQHF. The CDR3 coding sequence is TGTGCCTGGAGTGTCCATAGCAATCAGCCCCAGCATTTT.

V usage is TRBV5-1 and J usage is TRBJ2-5; 7 bases agree with TRBD1. Germline V CDR1 and CDR2: SGHRS, YFSETQ. This CDR3 is 15 amino acids long. V dropped 4 bases and J dropped 1; count of bases not matched to a gene: 7. In nucleotides, the CDR3 is TGCGCCAGCAGCGACACGGGACAGTCCCAAGAGACCCAGTACTTC. Translation gives CASSDTGQSQETQYF.

The gene calls are TRBV10-3 and TRBJ2-3; 13 bases agree with TRBD2. The J segment lost 0 bases and the V segment lost 5 bases, leaving 5 bases of the junction unmatched. The CDR3 covers 17 residues. CDR1 is ENHRY, CDR2 SYGVKD, per germline. The CDR3 protein is CAISPGTSGASTDTQYF. CDR3 sequence (DNA): TGTGCCATCAGTCCAGGGACTAGCGGGGCGAGCACAGATACGCAGTATTTT.

The chain employs TRBV7-3 and TRBJ2-1; D gene ambiguous. The V and J ends lost 5 bases and 4 bases respectively, with 9 bases between them. CDR3 size: 13 residues. Germline values: CDR1 SGHTA, CDR2 FQGTGA. The DNA of the CDR3 is TGTGCCAGCAGCGTAAATCCATACAATGAGCAGTTCTTC. Translation gives CASSVNPYNEQFF. The full variable domain, its missing parts supplied by reference TRBV7-3 and TRBJ2-1, is GAGVSQTPSNKVTEKGKYVELRCDPISGHTALYWYRQSLGQGPEFLIYFQGTGAADDSGLPNDRFFAVRPEGSVSTLKIQRTERGDSAVYLCASSVNPYNEQFFGPGTRLTVL.